This entry lists 8 T cell receptor beta chains sequenced from one sample in a study of cytomegalovirus exposure and HLA in healthy donors (dated by TCRdb to 2016 to 2017). The library relied on the immunoSEQ multiplex PCR assay. For the multiplex PCR, a mixture combining 60 forward primers for TCR Vbeta segments and 13 reverse primers for TCR Jbeta segments was used. TCRdb stores this immuneACCESS table with in-frame sequences only. Part of the clones is absent; in the studies checked, under half of the shortfall reflects unresolved V genes, and no reason is known for the rest. This sample has about 91,000 clones in its table, and 69% of those were observed once. The ten largest make up about 1.3% of the sample. Sequenced sample: PBMCs. The source of these receptors is a female donor in good health and CMV-seronegative.

This rearrangement joins TRBV6-6 to TRBJ1-1, with D perhaps matching TRBD1 (5 bases). The germline V gene encodes CDR1 MNHNY and CDR2 SVGAGI (reference sequence). CDR3 length: 15 residues. Trimming took 0 bases from V and 2 from J, leaving 10 bases between them. The CDR3 loop reads CASSYSDQGNTEAFF. The CDR3, as DNA: TGTGCCAGCAGTTACTCGGATCAGGGAAACACTGAAGCTTTCTTT.

This clone came up once. The chain is built from TRBV6-6 and TRBJ1-1; 7 bases are a match to TRBD1. This CDR3 region has 13 residues. V dropped 5 bases and J dropped 13; count of bases not matched to a gene: 13. Germline lookup yields CDR1 MNHNY and CDR2 SVGAGI (reference sequence). The CDR3 sequence is CASSLTGARGNFF. The CDR3 coding sequence is TGTGCCAGCAGTCTTACAGGGGCCCGAGGGAATTTCTTT.

The V and J genes are TRBV6-5 and TRBJ1-2, with unresolved D. Trimming pared 5 bases from V and 8 bases from J, leaving 18 bases between. CDR3 length: 14 amino acids. Germline loops: CDR1 MNHEY, CDR2 SVGAGI. The CDR3 protein is CASSPPGMTGGYTF. CDR3 DNA sequence: TGTGCCAGCAGTCCCCCCGGGATGACCGGGGGCTACACCTTC.

The genes are TRBV13 and TRBJ2-3; D is possibly TRBD2 (6 bases). This CDR3 region has 16 residues. CDR1 is PRHDT and CDR2 is FYEKMQ in the germline V gene (reference sequence). With 5 bases removed from V and 3 bases from J, the gap between germline ends came to 18 bases. Here the CDR3 DNA reads TGTGCCAGCAGCCCCTTTCTTGGAGGGCAAACAGATACGCAGTATTTT. Translating it yields CASSPFLGGQTDTQYF.

CDR3 sequence: CASTPGQGDGEQYF. As DNA, the CDR3 is TGTGCCAGCACTCCGGGACAGGGGGACGGCGAGCAGTACTTC. The rearrangement links TRBV6-1 to TRBJ2-7; the match to TRBD1 covers 11 bases. The CDR3 has 14 residues. The V segment lost 7 bases and the J segment 6 bases; nucleotides outside the gene matches: 8. Per the germline V gene, CDR1 is MNHNS and CDR2 is SASEGT.

The chain links TRBV10-3 to TRBJ2-2, with D maybe TRBD2 (5 bases). The germline V gene encodes CDR1 ENHRY and CDR2 SYGVKD. The CDR3 is 12 residues long. V shed 8 bases and J shed 4 bases, with 8 bases lying between them. The CDR3 reads CAILGLTGELFF. The CDR3 DNA sequence: TGTGCCATCCTCGGACTCACCGGGGAGCTGTTTTTT.

Remarks on this clone: Since no conserved phenylalanine or tryptophan closes the CDR3, a read error is the likely cause. The chain couples TRBV19 to TRBJ1-2; 7 bases match TRBD1. CDR1 is LNHDA and CDR2 is SQIVND in the germline V gene (reference sequence). There are 13 residues in the CDR3. Germline trimming cut 6 bases from V and 4 bases from J; bases unmatched to any gene: 5. CDR3 residues: CASSGTALYGYTL. CDR3 in DNA: TGTGCCAGTAGCGGGACAGCGCTCTATGGCTACACCCTC.

The rearrangement uses TRBV30 and TRBJ1-3, with a weak D call TRBD1 (5 bases). V was shortened by 2 bases and J by 2 bases, with 13 bases between the two germline ends. The length of the CDR3 is 15 residues. CDR1 and CDR2 (germline): GTSNPN, SVGIG (reference sequence). This CDR3 is CAWSPPGAAGNTIYF. Here the CDR3 DNA reads TGTGCCTGGAGTCCCCCTGGGGCGGCTGGAAACACCATATATTTT.